This TCR beta chain was recorded in a study of vaccination and CD4 T cells after COVID-19. Treatment given: roughly ten-day PBMC culture with coronavirus spike peptide pools or control peptides (ViraFEST assay). Around 2 million PBMCs per well were cultured with about 10 IU/ml IL-2 and approximately 10 ug/ml peptide pools. Cultures got half-medium changes with IL-2 on days 3 and 7. These CD4+ T cells came from roughly eleven-day cultures by negative selection. This clonotype was observed a few times. The antigen remains undetermined. The junction differs from germline at one of its ends, possibly a read error. Sequenced with the Oncomine TCR Beta short-read assay was DNA taken from cultured CD4+ T cells. TCRdb analysed the PCR reads with MiXCR anew, one entry per CDR3 protein. This sample carries some 19,000 distinct CDR3 sequences, under 80% of them seen once, and the ten largest clones take roughly 24%.

The material was CD4+ T cells from blood, cultured in vitro, obtained before SARS-CoV-2 vaccination. This TCR derives from a human donor who received a COVID-19 vaccine.

Written as DNA, the CDR3 is TGCAGTGCGAGAGACAGCTTCGAAGTCTTAGCTAGCACAGATACGCAGTATTTT. It specifies CSARDSFEVLASTDTQYF. The gene calls are TRBV20-1 and TRBJ2-3; perhaps TRBD1 as D (5 bases). The length of the CDR3 is 18 residues. CDR1 DFQATT and CDR2 SNEGSKA come from the germline V gene (reference sequence).